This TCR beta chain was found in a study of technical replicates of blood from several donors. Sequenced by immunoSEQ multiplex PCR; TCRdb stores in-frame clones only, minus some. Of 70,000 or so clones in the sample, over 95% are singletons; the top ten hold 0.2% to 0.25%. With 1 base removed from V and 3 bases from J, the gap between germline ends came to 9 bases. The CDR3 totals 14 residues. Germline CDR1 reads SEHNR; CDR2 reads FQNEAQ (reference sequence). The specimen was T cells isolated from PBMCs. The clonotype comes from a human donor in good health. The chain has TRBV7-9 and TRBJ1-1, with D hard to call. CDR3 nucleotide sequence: TGTGCCAGCAGCTTAGTCGGGGAAGACACTGAAGCTTTCTTT. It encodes CASSLVGEDTEAFF.